This T cell receptor (beta chain) came from a study of T-cell memory formation after mild COVID-19. It was 5'RACE with constant-segment primers that produced the TCR alpha and TCR beta cDNA libraries, which carried sample barcodes and UMIs. TCRdb processed the 5' RACE reads anew with MiXCR; each CDR3 protein has one entry. The sample records approximately 260,000 distinct CDR3 sequences, 15% to 20% being singletons. In its sample, this clonotype was seen a few times. Its specificity is not known. Overall study findings and caveats: Within pre-infection memory, some responding clones were found, suggesting cross-reactive memory joined. A balance of CD4 and CD8 characterized clones contracting day 15 to 85, whereas later expanders leaned CD4+.

The clonotype comes from a man aged 18 to 29 who had mild COVID-19 (a few samples of this study predate the infection). Cell type and time point are not known. The sequencing input was PBMCs or a T cell subset sorted from them (not recorded which).

CDR3 nucleotide sequence: TGTGCCAGCAGCTTAAGCCTAGATGAGCAGTTCTTC. It is translated as CASSLSLDEQFF. V is TRBV7-9 and J is TRBJ2-1; D is unresolved. Trimming pared 2 bases from V and 8 bases from J, leaving 7 bases between. This CDR3 has 12 residues. Germline V gene data show CDR1 as SEHNR and CDR2 as FQNEAQ (reference sequence).